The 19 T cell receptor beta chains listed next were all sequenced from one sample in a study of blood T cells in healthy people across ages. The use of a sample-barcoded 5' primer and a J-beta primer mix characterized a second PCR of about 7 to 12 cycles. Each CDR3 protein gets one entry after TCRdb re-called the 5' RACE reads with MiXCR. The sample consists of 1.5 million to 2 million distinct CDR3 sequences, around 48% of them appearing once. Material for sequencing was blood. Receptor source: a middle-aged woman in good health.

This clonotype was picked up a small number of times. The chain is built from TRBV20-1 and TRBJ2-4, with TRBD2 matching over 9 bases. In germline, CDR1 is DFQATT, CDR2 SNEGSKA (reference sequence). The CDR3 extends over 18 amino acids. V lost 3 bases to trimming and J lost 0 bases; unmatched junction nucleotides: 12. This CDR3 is CSASEGGSGRLAKNIQYF. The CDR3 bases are TGCAGTGCTAGCGAGGGCGGTAGCGGGAGATTAGCCAAAAACATTCAGTACTTC.

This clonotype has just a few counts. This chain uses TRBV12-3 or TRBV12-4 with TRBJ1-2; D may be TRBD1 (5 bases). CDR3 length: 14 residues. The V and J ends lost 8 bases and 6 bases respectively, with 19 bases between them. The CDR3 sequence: CASFSREAVNGYTF. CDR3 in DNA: TGTGCCAGCTTTTCCAGGGAGGCCGTAAATGGCTACACCTTC.

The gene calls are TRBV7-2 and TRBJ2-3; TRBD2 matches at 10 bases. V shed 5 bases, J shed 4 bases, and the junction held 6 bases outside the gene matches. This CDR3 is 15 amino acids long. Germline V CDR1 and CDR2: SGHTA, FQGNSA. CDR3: CASSQRAGGADTQYF. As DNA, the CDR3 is TGTGCCAGCAGCCAACGAGCGGGGGGGGCAGATACGCAGTATTTT.

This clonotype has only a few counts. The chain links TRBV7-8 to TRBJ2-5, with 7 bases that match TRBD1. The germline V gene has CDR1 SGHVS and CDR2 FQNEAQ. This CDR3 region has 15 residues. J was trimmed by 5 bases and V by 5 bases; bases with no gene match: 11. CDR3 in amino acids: CASSPPTGKVETQYF. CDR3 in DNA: TGTGCCAGCAGCCCTCCGACAGGGAAAGTGGAGACCCAGTACTTC.

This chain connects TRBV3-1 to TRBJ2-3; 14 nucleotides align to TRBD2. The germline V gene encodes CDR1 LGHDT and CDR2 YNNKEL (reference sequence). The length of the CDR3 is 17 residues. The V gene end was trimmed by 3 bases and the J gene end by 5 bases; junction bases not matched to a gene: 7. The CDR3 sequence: CASSQRTSGGHRDTQYF. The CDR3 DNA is TGTGCCAGCAGCCAGAGGACTAGCGGGGGGCATAGAGATACGCAGTATTTT.

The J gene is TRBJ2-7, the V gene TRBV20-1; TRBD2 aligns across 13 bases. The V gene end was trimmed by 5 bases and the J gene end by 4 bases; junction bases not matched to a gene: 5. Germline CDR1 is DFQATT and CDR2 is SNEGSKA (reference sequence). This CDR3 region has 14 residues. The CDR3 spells CSAEGTSGAYEQYF. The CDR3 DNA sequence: TGCAGTGCTGAAGGGACTAGCGGGGCATACGAGCAGTACTTC.

The chain's CDR3 is CASSLVVWGALYGYTF. Here the CDR3 DNA reads TGTGCCAGCAGCTTAGTCGTCTGGGGTGCGCTCTATGGCTACACCTTC. The chain recombines TRBV7-9 with TRBJ1-2; D call uncertain. CDR3 length equals 16 residues. Germline V CDR1 and CDR2: SEHNR, FQNEAQ (reference sequence). Trimming shortened V by 1 base and J by 4 bases, and 16 bases separated the two germline ends.

CDR3 coding DNA: TGCGCCAGCAGCTCTGACAGGGGGGCTTTCTTT. Its protein is CASSSDRGAFF. The chain couples TRBV5-1 to TRBJ1-1; TRBD1 agrees at 9 bases. The ends lost 3 bases at V and 11 bases at J; junction bases unmatched: 2. The CDR3 has 11 amino acids. CDR1 and CDR2 from the germline V gene are SGHRS and YFSETQ.

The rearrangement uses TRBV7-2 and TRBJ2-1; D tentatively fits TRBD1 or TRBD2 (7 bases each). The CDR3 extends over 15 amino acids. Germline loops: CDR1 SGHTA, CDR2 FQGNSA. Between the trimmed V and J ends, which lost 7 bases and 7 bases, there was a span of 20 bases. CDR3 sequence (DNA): TGTGCCAGCACTGCCCGGGGGAGGGGGCGGAATGAGCAGTTCTTC. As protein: CASTARGRGRNEQFF.

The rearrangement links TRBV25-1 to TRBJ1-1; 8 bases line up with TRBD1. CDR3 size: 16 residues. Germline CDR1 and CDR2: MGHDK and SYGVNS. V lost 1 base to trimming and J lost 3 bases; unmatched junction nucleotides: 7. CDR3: CASSELGQGQYTEAFF. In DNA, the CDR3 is TGTGCCAGCAGTGAATTAGGACAGGGTCAGTACACTGAAGCTTTCTTT. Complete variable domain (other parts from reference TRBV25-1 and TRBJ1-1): EADIYQTPRYLVIGTGKKITLECSQTMGHDKMYWYQQDPGMELHLIHYSYGVNSTEKGDLSSESTVSRIRTEHFPLTLESARPSHTSQYLCASSELGQGQYTEAFFGQGTRLTVV.

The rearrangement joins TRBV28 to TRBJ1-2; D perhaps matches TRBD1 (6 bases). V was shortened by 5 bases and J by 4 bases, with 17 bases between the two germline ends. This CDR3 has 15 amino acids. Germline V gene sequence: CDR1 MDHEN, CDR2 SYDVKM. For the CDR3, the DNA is TGTGCCAGCAGTCTAATCAAACCGGACAGCTATGGCTACACCTTC. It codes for CASSLIKPDSYGYTF.

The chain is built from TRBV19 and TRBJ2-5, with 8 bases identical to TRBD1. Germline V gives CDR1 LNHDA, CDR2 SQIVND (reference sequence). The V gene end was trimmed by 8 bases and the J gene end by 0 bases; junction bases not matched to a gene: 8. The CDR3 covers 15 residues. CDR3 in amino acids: CASSGDRGHQETQYF. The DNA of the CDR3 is TGTGCCAGTTCAGGCGACAGGGGACACCAAGAGACCCAGTACTTC.

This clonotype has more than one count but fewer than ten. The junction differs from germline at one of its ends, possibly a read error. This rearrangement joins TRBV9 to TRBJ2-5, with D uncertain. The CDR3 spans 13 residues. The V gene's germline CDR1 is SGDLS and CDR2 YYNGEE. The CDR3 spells CASNYAPQETQYF. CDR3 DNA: TGTGCTAGCAACTACGCCCCACAAGAGACCCAGTACTTC.

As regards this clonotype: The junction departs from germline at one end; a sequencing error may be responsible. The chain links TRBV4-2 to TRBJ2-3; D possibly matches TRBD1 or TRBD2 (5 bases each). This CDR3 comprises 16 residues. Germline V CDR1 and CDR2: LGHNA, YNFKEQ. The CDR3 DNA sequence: TGTGCCGGCAGCCCCGTGGAGGAGGACACACGAGATACGCAGTATTTT. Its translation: CAGSPVEEDTRDTQYF.

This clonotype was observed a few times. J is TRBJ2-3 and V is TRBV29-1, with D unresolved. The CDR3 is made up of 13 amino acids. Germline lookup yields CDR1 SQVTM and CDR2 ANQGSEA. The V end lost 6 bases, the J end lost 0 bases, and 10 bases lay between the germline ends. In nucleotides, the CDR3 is TGCAGCGTCAGTCATTCGAGCACAGATACGCAGTATTTT. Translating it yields CSVSHSSTDTQYF.

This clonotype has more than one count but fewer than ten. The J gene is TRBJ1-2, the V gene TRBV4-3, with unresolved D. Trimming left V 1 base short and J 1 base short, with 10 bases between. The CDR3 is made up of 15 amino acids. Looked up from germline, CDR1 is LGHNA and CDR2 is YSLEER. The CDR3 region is CASSQVAHSNYGYTF. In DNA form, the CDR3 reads TGCGCCAGCAGCCAAGTGGCGCACAGTAACTATGGCTACACCTTC.

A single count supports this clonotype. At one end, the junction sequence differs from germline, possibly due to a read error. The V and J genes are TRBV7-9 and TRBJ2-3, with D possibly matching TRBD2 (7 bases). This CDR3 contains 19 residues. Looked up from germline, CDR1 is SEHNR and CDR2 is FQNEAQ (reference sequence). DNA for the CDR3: TGTGCCGGCAGCTACCCTCCGGGGGGCCGATTGGCTAGCACAGATACGCAGTATTTT. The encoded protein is CAGSYPPGGRLASTDTQYF.

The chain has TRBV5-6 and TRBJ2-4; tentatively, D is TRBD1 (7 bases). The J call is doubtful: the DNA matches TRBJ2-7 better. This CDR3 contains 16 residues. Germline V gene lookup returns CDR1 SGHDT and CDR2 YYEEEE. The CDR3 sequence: CASSSPRGRGVYEQYF. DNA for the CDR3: TGTGCCAGCAGCTCCCCGAGGGGCAGGGGGGTATACGAGCAGTACTTC.

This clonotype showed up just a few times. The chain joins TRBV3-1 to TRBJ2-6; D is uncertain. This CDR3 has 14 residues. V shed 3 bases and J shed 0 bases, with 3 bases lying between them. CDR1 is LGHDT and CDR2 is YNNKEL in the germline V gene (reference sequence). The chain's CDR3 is CASSHTSGANVLTF. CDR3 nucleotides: TGTGCCAGCAGCCACACCTCTGGGGCCAACGTCCTGACTTTC.